The sequence of this T cell receptor (beta chain) was determined in a study of blood T cell repertoires in COVID-19. The method was immunoSEQ multiplex PCR; TCRdb's version includes in-frame clones alone and lacks a portion of them. The sample lists roughly 160,000 clones; around 79% were seen once. The study recruited people aged roughly 18 to 95 years across approximately 24 US areas. Cohort allocation depended upon clinical history that participants reported. Germline-derived CDR1 and CDR2 are KGHSH and LQKENI. The V and J ends lost 3 bases and 0 bases respectively, with 8 bases between them. The CDR3 runs 15 residues.

Sequencing was carried out using PBMCs or T cells enriched from blood (not recorded which). The receptor comes from an older woman in a cohort exposed to, infected with or recovered from COVID-19 (not recorded which). The chain combines TRBV18 with TRBJ1-4, with TRBD1 as a possible D gene (6 bases). The chain's CDR3 is CASSPQGTTNEKLFF. The CDR3 nucleotides read TGTGCCAGCTCACCCCAGGGGACAACTAATGAAAAACTGTTTTTT.